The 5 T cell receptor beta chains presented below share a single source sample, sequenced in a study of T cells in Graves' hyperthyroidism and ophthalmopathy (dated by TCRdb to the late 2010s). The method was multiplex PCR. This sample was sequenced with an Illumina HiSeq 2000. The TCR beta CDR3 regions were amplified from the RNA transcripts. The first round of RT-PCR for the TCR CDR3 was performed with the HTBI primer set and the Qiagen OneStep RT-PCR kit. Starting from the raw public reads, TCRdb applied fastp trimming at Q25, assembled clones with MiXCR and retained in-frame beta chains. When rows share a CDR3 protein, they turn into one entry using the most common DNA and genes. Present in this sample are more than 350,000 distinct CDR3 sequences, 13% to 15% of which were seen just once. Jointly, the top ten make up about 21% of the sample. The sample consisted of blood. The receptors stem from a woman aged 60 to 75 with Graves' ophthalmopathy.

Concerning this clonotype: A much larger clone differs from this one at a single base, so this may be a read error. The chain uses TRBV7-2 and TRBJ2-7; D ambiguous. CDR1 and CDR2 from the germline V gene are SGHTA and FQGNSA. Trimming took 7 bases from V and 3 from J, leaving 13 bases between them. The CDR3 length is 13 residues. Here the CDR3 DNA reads TGTGCCAGCAACTACTTAAGAGACTACGAGCAGTACTTC. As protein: CASNYLRDYEQYF.

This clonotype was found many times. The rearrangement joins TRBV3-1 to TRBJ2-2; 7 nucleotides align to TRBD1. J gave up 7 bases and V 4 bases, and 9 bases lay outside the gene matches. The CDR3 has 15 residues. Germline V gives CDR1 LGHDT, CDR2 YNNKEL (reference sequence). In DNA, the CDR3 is TGTGCCAGCAGCCCCGAGGGGGCTCTCGGCGGGGAGCTGTTTTTT. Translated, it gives CASSPEGALGGELFF.

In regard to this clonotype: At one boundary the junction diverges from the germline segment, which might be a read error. CDR3 coding DNA: TGTGCCGCCAGCAGAGACAGGGTGGGAAGAGAGACCCAGTACTTC. It encodes CAASRDRVGRETQYF. V is TRBV15 and J is TRBJ2-5, with 7 bases identical to TRBD1. CDR3 length: 15 amino acids. CDR1 and CDR2 from the germline V gene are LNHNV and YYDKDF (reference sequence).

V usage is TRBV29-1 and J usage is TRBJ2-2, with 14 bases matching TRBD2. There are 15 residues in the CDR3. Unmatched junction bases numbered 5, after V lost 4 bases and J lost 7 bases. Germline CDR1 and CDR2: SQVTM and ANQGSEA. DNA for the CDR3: TGCAGCGTTGTGGGACTAGCGGGAGCTGGCGGGGAGCTGTTTTTT. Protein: CSVVGLAGAGGELFF.

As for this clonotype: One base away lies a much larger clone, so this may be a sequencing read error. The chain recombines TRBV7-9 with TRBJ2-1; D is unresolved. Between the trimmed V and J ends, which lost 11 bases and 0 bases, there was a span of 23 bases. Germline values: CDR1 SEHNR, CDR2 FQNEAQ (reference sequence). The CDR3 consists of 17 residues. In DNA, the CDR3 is TGTGCCGGCAACTCCCAATCGAAGTCTTTCTCCTACAATGAGCAGTTCTTC. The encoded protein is CAGNSQSKSFSYNEQFF.